The 23 T cell receptor beta chains presented below share a single source sample, sequenced in a study of blood T cell repertoires in COVID-19. The assay was immunoSEQ multiplex PCR, and TCRdb's table has in-frame clones only and misses some. The table lists 300,000 or so clones, approximately 88% of them singletons. The sample comprised peripheral blood. Source of these receptors: a woman aged 25 to 45 who had recovered from COVID-19.

In regard to this clone: This sample includes further DNA sequences coding for the same CDR3. The chain uses TRBV28 and TRBJ2-1; D is possibly TRBD1 (6 bases). The CDR3 covers 14 residues. The V end lost 2 bases, the J end lost 2 bases, and 7 bases lay between the germline ends. Germline CDR1 is MDHEN and CDR2 is SYDVKM. The CDR3 region is CASSLAGAYNEQFF. The CDR3, as DNA: TGTGCCAGCAGTTTAGCAGGGGCCTACAATGAGCAGTTCTTC.

This chain connects TRBV4-3 to TRBJ1-5; possible D gene TRBD1, 6 bases. CDR3 length: 17 residues. Germline CDR1 is LGHNA and CDR2 is YSLEER. The V end lost 3 bases, the J end lost 0 bases, and 15 bases lay between the germline ends. CDR3 nucleotides: TGCGCCAGCAGCCAGTCGGGACATGGGTATAGCAATCAGCCCCAGCATTTT. Encoded protein: CASSQSGHGYSNQPQHF.

The chain employs TRBV19 and TRBJ2-2; 13 bases are a match to TRBD2. Germline V gene data show CDR1 as LNHDA and CDR2 as SQIVND (reference sequence). Trimming cost V 6 bases and J 1 base; bases outside gene matches: 11. The CDR3 extends over 19 amino acids. This CDR3 is CASRPQKGLAGRNTGELFF. The CDR3 DNA reads TGTGCCAGTAGACCCCAAAAGGGACTAGCGGGGCGGAACACCGGGGAGCTGTTTTTT.

In nucleotides, the CDR3 is TGTGCCAGCAGCTTAGCGTTACCAGGGTTTGGCTACACCTTC. Its translation: CASSLALPGFGYTF. J is TRBJ1-2 and V is TRBV7-2; possibly TRBD1 for D (5 bases). The CDR3 consists of 14 residues. Germline loops: CDR1 SGHTA, CDR2 FQGNSA. V shed 0 bases and J shed 7 bases, with 12 bases lying between them.

The V call is TRBV28, the J call TRBJ1-2, with 9 bases lining up with TRBD1. CDR1 is MDHEN and CDR2 is SYDVKM in the germline V gene. This CDR3 is 13 amino acids long. The trim removed 7 bases at V and 5 bases at J, leaving 5 bases unmatched. The CDR3 nucleotides read TGTGCCAGCAACACAGGGGGCTGGTATGGCTACACCTTC. Protein sequence: CASNTGGWYGYTF.

The chain joins TRBV7-2 to TRBJ2-7, with D maybe TRBD2 (5 bases). The CDR3 totals 15 residues. Trimming removed 2 bases from V and 2 bases from J, with 13 bases in between. CDR1 is SGHTA, CDR2 FQGNSA, per germline. CDR3 sequence reads: CASSLNGVFPYEQYF. CDR3 nucleotide sequence: TGTGCCAGCAGCTTAAACGGGGTCTTTCCCTACGAGCAGTACTTC.

The chain combines TRBV24-1 with TRBJ2-1; 9 bases map to TRBD1. J was trimmed by 2 bases and V by 3 bases; bases with no gene match: 4. The V gene's germline CDR1 is KGHDR and CDR2 SFDVKD. The CDR3 is 16 residues long. The CDR3 DNA reads TGTGCCACCAGTGATACAGGGGGCGGCACCTACAATGAGCAGTTCTTC. Its translation: CATSDTGGGTYNEQFF.

The chain uses TRBV19 and TRBJ1-2; 9 nucleotides line up with TRBD1. CDR1 is LNHDA, CDR2 SQIVND, per germline (reference sequence). The CDR3 loop spans 13 amino acids. With 5 bases clipped from V and 6 bases from J, the junction kept 4 bases outside the gene matches. The CDR3 DNA sequence: TGTGCCAGTAGTCCGGACAGGGGTCATGGCTACACCTTC. Its translation is CASSPDRGHGYTF. The variable domain in full, completed from reference TRBV19 and TRBJ1-2, reads DGGITQSPKYLFRKEGQNVTLSCEQNLNHDAMYWYRQDPGQGLRLIYYSQIVNDFQKGDIAEGYSVSREKKESFPLTVTSAQKNPTAFYLCASSPDRGHGYTFGSGTRLTVV.

V and J are TRBV19 and TRBJ2-7; tentatively, D is TRBD1 (5 bases). The CDR3 loop spans 14 amino acids. The germline V gene has CDR1 LNHDA and CDR2 SQIVND (reference sequence). The V end lost 8 bases, the J end lost 3 bases, and 17 bases lay between the germline ends. CDR3 residues: CASFRWGYFYEQYF. CDR3 bases: TGTGCCAGTTTCAGGTGGGGCTACTTCTACGAGCAGTACTTC.

As concerns this clone: One end of the junction is discordant with germline, which a read error may explain. The identical CDR3 is also encoded by other nucleotide sequences in the sample. This chain joins TRBV5-5 and TRBJ1-4; D is ambiguous. Germline CDR1 SGHKS, CDR2 YYEKEE (reference sequence). The CDR3 is made up of 15 amino acids. In DNA form, the CDR3 reads TGCGCCAGCAGCTTGGGAACAGCCCACAATGAAAAACTGTTTTTT. Translated: CASSLGTAHNEKLFF.

On this clone itself: This same CDR3 is encoded by further DNA sequences in the sample. CDR3 in DNA: TGTGCCAGCAGGGACAGGGTTGGCAATCAGCCCCAGCATTTT. This gives the protein CASRDRVGNQPQHF. V usage is TRBV28 and J usage is TRBJ1-5, with TRBD1 matching 8 bases. The CDR3 runs to 14 residues. Germline assignment: CDR1 MDHEN and CDR2 SYDVKM. V lost 6 bases, J lost 2 bases, and 3 bases stayed unmatched.

The V gene is TRBV14, the J gene TRBJ2-7; 9 nucleotides agree with TRBD1. V shed 3 bases and J 3 bases; nucleotides not matched to a gene: 6. CDR1 and CDR2 from the germline V gene are SGHDN and FVKESK. This CDR3 has 15 amino acids. For the CDR3, the DNA is TGTGCCAGCAGCCAGACCCGGGGACAGGGCTACGAGCAGTACTTC. Its translation: CASSQTRGQGYEQYF.

This clone turned up a few times. The chain combines TRBV19 with TRBJ2-5; 11 positions agree with TRBD1. The CDR3 totals 14 residues. With V trimmed by 5 bases and J by 7 bases, 6 bases remained unmatched. The germline V gene has CDR1 LNHDA and CDR2 SQIVND (reference sequence). The CDR3 region is CASSPGQGVGTQYF. The CDR3 bases are TGTGCCAGTAGTCCGGGACAGGGGGTTGGGACCCAGTACTTC.

The chain links TRBV28 to TRBJ2-5; TRBD1 matches 7 bases. Germline CDR1 reads MDHEN; CDR2 reads SYDVKM. The CDR3 is 15 residues long. J was trimmed by 0 bases and V by 7 bases; bases with no gene match: 8. This CDR3 reads CASTEGDRDQETQYF. In DNA form, the CDR3 reads TGTGCCAGCACCGAGGGAGACAGGGACCAAGAGACCCAGTACTTC. The variable domain in full, with the rest retrieved from reference TRBV28 and TRBJ2-5, is DVKVTQSSRYLVKRTGEKVFLECVQDMDHENMFWYRQDPGLGLRLIYFSYDVKMKEKGDIPEGYSVSREKKERFSLILESASTNQTSMYLCASTEGDRDQETQYFGPGTRLLVL.

The gene calls are TRBV6-5 and TRBJ1-5; D is possibly TRBD1 (6 bases). V shed 5 bases and J shed 4 bases, with 15 bases lying between them. The CDR3 length is 15 residues. Germline CDR1 and CDR2: MNHEY and SVGAGI. Here the CDR3 DNA reads TGTGCCAGCAGTATTAGGGGGATAAGGAATCAGCCCCAGCATTTT. Residues: CASSIRGIRNQPQHF.

V and J are TRBV28 and TRBJ2-7; D is unclear. Trimming took off 3 bases at V and 2 bases at J, with 14 bases between the two ends. The CDR3 loop spans 15 amino acids. Looked up from germline, CDR1 is MDHEN and CDR2 is SYDVKM. CDR3 protein: CASSLSRRPTYEQYF. In DNA form, the CDR3 reads TGTGCCAGCAGTTTGAGTCGGCGGCCCACCTACGAGCAGTACTTC. Full variable domain (remainder filled in from reference TRBV28 and TRBJ2-7): DVKVTQSSRYLVKRTGEKVFLECVQDMDHENMFWYRQDPGLGLRLIYFSYDVKMKEKGDIPEGYSVSREKKERFSLILESASTNQTSMYLCASSLSRRPTYEQYFGPGTRLTVT.

Here the CDR3 reads CASSLDSVGSGNTIYF. In DNA form, the CDR3 reads TGTGCCAGCAGCTTAGATTCGGTCGGCTCTGGAAACACCATATATTTT. The J gene is TRBJ1-3, the V gene TRBV7-2, with D uncertain. Trimming shortened V by 1 base and J by 0 bases, and 10 bases separated the two germline ends. Per germline, CDR1 SGHTA and CDR2 FQGNSA. This CDR3 has 16 residues.

This clone appeared once. The CDR3 DNA reads as TGCGCCAGCAGCTTGGAACAGGGGGCCGGAAACACCATATATTTT. This codes for CASSLEQGAGNTIYF. The chain joins TRBV5-1 to TRBJ1-3; 9 bases are shared with TRBD1. This CDR3 has 15 amino acids. Germline values: CDR1 SGHRS, CDR2 YFSETQ. The V and J ends lost 0 bases and 4 bases, in that order; junction bases with no gene match: 2.

This clone showed up just once. The V and J genes are TRBV10-3 and TRBJ1-5; D may be TRBD1 (6 bases). Per germline, CDR1 ENHRY and CDR2 SYGVKD. CDR3 size: 12 residues. The ends were cut back, 8 bases at V and 5 bases at J, with 10 bases in the middle. CDR3 nucleotide sequence: TGTGCCATCGGGGACATCTATCAGCCCCAGCATTTT. Its translation: CAIGDIYQPQHF.

The chain recombines TRBV2 with TRBJ2-7; a possible D gene is TRBD1 (6 bases). Germline V lookup: CDR1 SNHLY, CDR2 FYNNEI. The V and J ends lost 6 bases and 5 bases respectively, with 14 bases between them. There are 13 residues in the CDR3. The CDR3 sequence: CASSDRRGDEQYF. CDR3 nucleotides: TGTGCCAGCAGCGACAGGAGAGGCGACGAGCAGTACTTC. Together with reference TRBV2 and TRBJ2-7, the CDR3 gives the full variable domain: EPEVTQTPSHQVTQMGQEVILRCVPISNHLYFYWYRQILGQKVEFLVSFYNNEISEKSEIFDDQFSVERPDGSNFTLKIRSTKLEDSAMYFCASSDRRGDEQYFGPGTRLTVT.

The sample holds a few counts of this clone. The CDR3 reads CAIRRGSSYEQYF. The CDR3 nucleotides read TGTGCCATCAGGCGGGGTAGCTCCTACGAGCAGTACTTC. This rearrangement joins TRBV15 to TRBJ2-7; D perhaps matches TRBD2 (6 bases). CDR3 length: 13 residues. V was clipped by 10 bases and J by 0 bases, with 13 bases between them. Germline CDR1 is LNHNV and CDR2 is YYDKDF (reference sequence).

The rearrangement joins TRBV12-3 or TRBV12-4 to TRBJ1-2, with 9 bases matching TRBD1. The V and J ends lost 6 bases and 7 bases, in that order; junction bases with no gene match: 6. CDR3 length: 13 residues. CDR3 loop: CASRDRGGSGYTF. As DNA, the CDR3 is TGTGCCAGCAGAGACAGGGGGGGCAGTGGCTACACCTTC.

The V and J genes are TRBV24-1 and TRBJ2-3; D may be TRBD2 (5 bases). Germline CDR1 reads KGHDR; CDR2 reads SFDVKD. V lost 0 bases, J lost 6 bases, and 12 bases lay in between. The length of the CDR3 is 15 residues. CDR3 amino acids: CATSDLRGAVDTQYF. In DNA, the CDR3 is TGTGCCACCAGTGATTTGCGGGGAGCGGTGGATACGCAGTATTTT.